Below, 17 T cell receptor beta chains from the same sample are listed, as sequenced in a study of T cell repertoires in cytomegalovirus infection. Using its own MiXCR run on the reads, TCRdb lists one record per CDR3 protein. Of roughly 230,000 distinct CDR3 sequences listed, about a sixth were seen once; the top ten hold approximately 44%. Sample: CD8+ T cells from PBMCs. The receptors were gathered from a human donor in good health (CMV status not recorded). Some clones in this sample may be carry-over from other donors' samples.

The chain recombines TRBV20-1 with TRBJ2-1; no reliable D call. This CDR3 region has 15 residues. Trimming cost V 7 bases and J 1 base, with 17 bases left between them. Germline V gene data show CDR1 as DFQATT and CDR2 as SNEGSKA (reference sequence). Here the CDR3 DNA reads TGCAGTGTTCCCTTACTCCCCAGTTCCTACAATGAGCAGTTCTTC. Translating gives CSVPLLPSSYNEQFF.

This clonotype came up a few times. The chain links TRBV7-9 to TRBJ2-2, with D unresolved. Germline V gene data show CDR1 as SEHNR and CDR2 as FQNEAQ (reference sequence). V was trimmed by 5 bases and J by 2 bases, leaving 18 bases between them. The CDR3 runs to 17 residues. Here the CDR3 DNA reads TGTGCCAGCAGCGTCCCGGGCCTGGGGATCAACACCGGGGAGCTGTTTTTT. Its translation: CASSVPGLGINTGELFF.

This clonotype was seen many times. This CDR3 reads CASSLERAGTDEAFF. The DNA of the CDR3 is TGTGCCAGCAGCTTAGAGAGGGCAGGGACGGATGAAGCTTTCTTT. This chain uses TRBV7-6 with TRBJ1-1; possible D gene TRBD1, 5 bases. Germline V gives CDR1 SGHVS, CDR2 FNYEAQ. Deletions cut 1 base from V and 7 bases from J, with 16 bases between. This CDR3 contains 15 residues.

This clonotype has a count of ten or more. This rearrangement joins TRBV7-8 to TRBJ2-7, with no clear D. This CDR3 comprises 12 residues. CDR1 is SGHVS, CDR2 FQNEAQ, per germline. V dropped 2 bases and J dropped 2 bases, with 4 bases sitting between them. The CDR3 here is CASSLSPYEQYF. CDR3 nucleotide sequence: TGTGCCAGCAGCTTATCCCCCTACGAGCAGTACTTC.

This clonotype was observed many times. The V gene is TRBV7-6, the J gene TRBJ2-7, with D possibly matching TRBD1 (6 bases). Germline assignment: CDR1 SGHVS and CDR2 FNYEAQ. The CDR3 contains 15 residues. Deletions cut 4 bases from V and 1 base from J, with 14 bases between. CDR3 nucleotide sequence: TGTGCCAGCAGCTCCCCGGACAGAGGGTCCTACGAGCAGTACTTC. It translates to CASSSPDRGSYEQYF.

This clonotype was seen a few times. The J gene is TRBJ2-3, the V gene TRBV7-8; 8 bases fit TRBD2. Germline V gives CDR1 SGHVS, CDR2 FQNEAQ. Trimming removed 5 bases from V and 6 bases from J; junction bases left unmatched: 10. The CDR3 contains 15 residues. CDR3 region: CASSRPSGGVDTQYF. The DNA for the CDR3 is TGTGCCAGCAGCCGACCGAGCGGGGGCGTGGATACGCAGTATTTT.

This clonotype was observed a handful of times. The chain couples TRBV28 to TRBJ2-7, with TRBD1 matching over 7 bases. Germline lookup yields CDR1 MDHEN and CDR2 SYDVKM. Trimming cost V 8 bases and J 4 bases; bases outside gene matches: 8. This CDR3 region has 13 residues. CDR3: CASRQGVGYEQYF. Written as DNA, the CDR3 is TGTGCCAGCCGACAGGGCGTGGGGTACGAGCAGTACTTC.

The CDR3 loop is CASSPRARYETQYF. The CDR3 nucleotides are TGTGCCAGCTCACCTCGAGCGCGGTACGAGACCCAGTACTTC. The V call is TRBV18, the J call TRBJ2-5, with D uncertain. Trimming shortened V by 3 bases and J by 5 bases, and 13 bases separated the two germline ends. This CDR3 is built from 14 residues. Germline V gene data show CDR1 as KGHSH and CDR2 as LQKENI.

V and J are TRBV25-1 and TRBJ2-5, with D possibly being TRBD1 (7 bases). Trimming took 9 bases from V and 5 from J, leaving 19 bases between them. The CDR3 consists of 14 residues. Germline V CDR1 and CDR2: MGHDK, SYGVNS. The CDR3 DNA reads as TGTGCCAGTCAACCAGGGGGGACGTTGGAGACCCAGTACTTC. As protein: CASQPGGTLETQYF. Full variable domain (outside the CDR3, taken from reference TRBV25-1 and TRBJ2-5): EADIYQTPRYLVIGTGKKITLECSQTMGHDKMYWYQQDPGMELHLIHYSYGVNSTEKGDLSSESTVSRIRTEHFPLTLESARPSHTSQYLCASQPGGTLETQYFGPGTRLLVL.

This chain joins TRBV10-3 and TRBJ2-7, with D unresolved. The germline V gene encodes CDR1 ENHRY and CDR2 SYGVKD. Between the trimmed V and J ends, which lost 6 bases and 7 bases, there was a span of 13 bases. The CDR3 consists of 12 residues. The CDR3 bases are TGTGCCATCAGAGCCGGTGCGCCGGAGCAGTACTTC. Translating gives CAIRAGAPEQYF.

As for this clonotype: This may be a read error, as it is one base from a much larger clone. V and J are TRBV12-3 or TRBV12-4 and TRBJ2-7; D perhaps matches TRBD2 (5 bases). The V end was cut by 4 bases, the J end by 4 bases, with 8 bases between. The CDR3 loop spans 12 amino acids. In nucleotides, the CDR3 is TGTGCCAGCAGTTCGGACTGGTACGAGCAGTACTTC. This encodes CASSSDWYEQYF.

The CDR3 loop is CSVEDRGNRNTIYF. The CDR3 nucleotides read TGCAGCGTTGAAGACAGGGGGAATCGGAACACCATATATTTT. The chain recombines TRBV29-1 with TRBJ1-3, with 7 positions matching TRBD1. CDR1 SQVTM and CDR2 ANQGSEA come from the germline V gene. The CDR3 is 14 residues long. Trimming at V came to 0 bases and at J to 7 bases, leaving 6 bases not matched to a gene.

This clonotype was detected only a few times. The J gene is TRBJ2-7, the V gene TRBV6-2 or TRBV6-3; D not resolved. With 7 bases removed from V and 1 base from J, the gap between germline ends came to 11 bases. This CDR3 is 13 amino acids long. CDR1 MNHEY and CDR2 SVGEGT come from the germline V gene. The CDR3 loop is CASIGRQSYEQYF. CDR3 DNA sequence: TGTGCCAGCATAGGCAGGCAGTCCTACGAGCAGTACTTC.

Here the CDR3 reads CASSLSGPSSYEQYF. The CDR3 coding sequence is TGTGCCAGCAGTTTGTCTGGACCGAGCTCCTACGAGCAGTACTTC. The chain carries TRBV12-3 or TRBV12-4 and TRBJ2-7; D is uncertain. This CDR3 has 15 amino acids. V was clipped by 3 bases and J by 0 bases, with 12 bases between them.

Only a few counts were recorded for this clonotype. V usage is TRBV5-6 and J usage is TRBJ2-4; 8 nucleotides align to TRBD2. Germline CDR1 reads SGHDT; CDR2 reads YYEEEE. Trimming cost V 3 bases and J 5 bases; bases outside gene matches: 22. This CDR3 is built from 20 residues. The CDR3 nucleotides are TGTGCCAGCAGCTCCACCATTTGGGCCACTACCAATAGCGGGGAAAACATTCAGTACTTC. It is translated as CASSSTIWATTNSGENIQYF.

This clonotype was picked up a small number of times. This rearrangement joins TRBV6-5 to TRBJ2-7; TRBD2 aligns across 7 bases. Germline V gene sequence: CDR1 MNHEY, CDR2 SVGAGI. Germline trimming cut 6 bases from V and 4 bases from J; bases unmatched to any gene: 9. CDR3 size: 14 residues. The CDR3 DNA reads TGTGCCAGCAGGGGAGGGGTCCAACTTTACGAGCAGTACTTC. Protein sequence: CASRGGVQLYEQYF.

A single count supports this clonotype. The rearrangement uses TRBV7-2 and TRBJ2-2; possibly TRBD1 for D (5 bases). The CDR3 spans 18 residues. The V gene lost 1 base and the J gene lost 4 bases, with 19 bases spanning the gap. Germline V gives CDR1 SGHTA, CDR2 FQGNSA. CDR3 bases: TGTGCCAGCAGCTTAGAGGACACTGTACTACATGCCACCGGGGAGCTGTTTTTT. Encoded protein: CASSLEDTVLHATGELFF.